The present T cell receptor beta chain was sequenced within a study of T cell repertoires in cytomegalovirus infection. Study information: CMV epitopes used comprised recently identified HLA-C-restricted ones and well-studied HLA-B-restricted ones. In public TCR beta signatures, there were indications of both CMV infection and matching HLA type.

As to this clonotype: Its antigen is currently unknown.

In TCRdb, the reads were re-called with MiXCR into one record per CDR3 protein. The sample carries 680,000 or so distinct CDR3 sequences, roughly 36% recorded once. Study-wide results and limits: Using cumulative public TCR beta family frequency, the authors identified those who carried CMV together with the relevant HLA. In two of eight donors, the top clonotype was HLA-C-restricted CMV-specific.

Here the sequenced sample was cultured PBMCs, taken from culture after CMV antigen stimulation. This TCR was recovered from a human donor in good health (CMV status not recorded). Some clones in this sample may be carry-over from other donors' samples.

Written as DNA, the CDR3 is TGTGCCAGCACCCCTTCGACAGGGGCGGGGGTAGCCAAAAACATTCAGTACTTC. Encoded protein: CASTPSTGAGVAKNIQYF. The V gene is TRBV28, the J gene TRBJ2-4, with D perhaps matching TRBD1 (8 bases). V was clipped by 7 bases and J by 0 bases, with 22 bases between them. Germline assignment: CDR1 MDHEN and CDR2 SYDVKM. The CDR3 has 18 residues.